The rows below give T cell receptor beta chains drawn from one sample of a study of T cell responses to AZD1222 COVID-19 vaccine. The table came from immunoSEQ multiplex PCR; TCRdb's copy has only in-frame clones and leaves some out. The sample records roughly 70,000 clones, 60% to 85% being singletons. The specimen comprised peripheral blood, sampled on day 0 of MenACWY control vaccination. The receptor set was obtained from an adult in good health. CDR3s include the opening cysteine and the closing phenylalanine or tryptophan. The size field is filled for only some rows; it gives once, few, many or a size class.

V gene	J gene	CDR3 length	clone size	CDR3 protein
TRBV11-2	TRBJ1-2	14	.	CASSLEDRSGGYTF
TRBV5-4	TRBJ2-7	16	.	CASSRGGTGRLGEQYF
TRBV6-1	TRBJ2-7	15	.	CASSELIGSLDEQYF
TRBV6-5	TRBJ2-7	15	.	CASSIRRGQGREQYF
TRBV4-2	TRBJ2-7	14	.	CASSQGDASPEQYF
TRBV29-1	TRBJ2-1	13	.	CSVIPAPNNEQFF
TRBV7-9	TRBJ1-1	11	.	CASSQTGAAFF
TRBV7-9	TRBJ2-1	13	.	CASLAGNYNEQFF
TRBV19	TRBJ1-1	14	.	CANIWRDRGTEAFF
TRBV7-9	TRBJ2-1	14	.	CASSFGGTYNEQFF
TRBV5-1	TRBJ2-2	15	.	CASSSSGENTGELFF
TRBV7-8	TRBJ2-1	16	.	CASSLGGGGTSNEQFF
TRBV19	TRBJ2-7	16	.	CASTEHGQRSSYEQYF
TRBV7-9	TRBJ2-2	15	.	CASSLPPPGTGELFF
TRBV11-2	TRBJ2-7	15	.	CASSSRLAGVYEQYF
TRBV4-2	TRBJ1-2	16	.	CASSQDRQRSFYGYTF
TRBV11-2	TRBJ1-2	13	.	CASSSLGQGGYTF
TRBV5-1	TRBJ2-7	12	.	CASSLERGEQYF
TRBV2	TRBJ2-1	16	.	CASSEVRLAVYNEQFF
TRBV19	TRBJ2-3	15	few	CASEGRSVGTDTQYF
TRBV2	TRBJ2-5	13	.	CASVWKAQETQYF
TRBV4-2	TRBJ1-5	17	.	CASSQDLPGNLNQPQHF
TRBV14	TRBJ2-1	13	.	CASSQDRYNEQFF
TRBV2	TRBJ1-1	11	few	CASSAEPKAFF
TRBV6-5	TRBJ1-5	15	.	CASSPSRFGNQPQHF
TRBV9	TRBJ1-1	14	.	CASSVEGANTEAFF
TRBV2	TRBJ1-5	14	.	CASSETGGRQPQHF
TRBV18	TRBJ1-5	15	.	CASSPEVAGNQPQHF
TRBV19	TRBJ1-1	13	once	CASSIGGDAEAFF
TRBV7-8	TRBJ2-1	14	.	CASSFPTGGDEQFF
TRBV2	TRBJ2-2	14	.	CASRGDANTGELFF
TRBV3-1/TRBV3-2	TRBJ2-5	12	.	CASGRAAETQYF
TRBV29-1	TRBJ2-1	14	once	CSVGTSGVYNEQFF
TRBV7-9	TRBJ1-2	17	few	CASSSLTHRGKNYGYTF
TRBV2	TRBJ2-7	12	.	CASSTGPYEQYF
TRBV2	TRBJ2-5	13	once	CASSEQTRETQYF
TRBV2	TRBJ1-4	12	.	CASVGPNEKLFF
TRBV29-1	TRBJ1-1	12	.	CSVVLFGTEAFF
TRBV6-2/TRBV6-3	TRBJ1-2	13	.	CASSYTGDYGYTF
TRBV7-2	TRBJ2-1	14	once	CASSLVIGSNEQFF
TRBV4-2	TRBJ2-3	14	.	CASSQVRSTDTQYF
TRBV6-5	TRBJ1-5	13	.	CASSQEGDQPQHF
TRBV28	TRBJ1-2	13	.	CASSLLAGYGYTF